This TCR beta chain was recorded in a study of shared clonotypes between healthy human individuals. Several immunoSEQ 96-well plates shared each subset's DNA, each plate a replicate. Here immunoSEQ multiplex PCR was the method, and the copy in TCRdb shows in-frame clones only, minus some. The table records a few million clones, roughly 92% of them present only once. This clone was seen a single time. Sequenced sample: naive CD4+ T cells sorted from blood. Documented subset: CD45RA+ positively selected. The clonotype was recovered from a man younger than 35 in good health.

The CDR3 spells CAAGGGELSDTQYF. CDR3 DNA sequence: TGTGCCGCCGGAGGGGGGGAACTGTCAGATACGCAGTATTTT. This rearrangement joins TRBV2 to TRBJ2-3; a weak D match, TRBD2 (7 bases). The CDR3 is 14 amino acids. Deletions cut 11 bases from V and 4 bases from J, with 19 bases between. Germline V gene data show CDR1 as SNHLY and CDR2 as FYNNEI.